This passage covers 9 T cell receptor beta chains from one sample sequenced in a study of regulatory T cells in long-lasting Graves disease. CDR3-region Arm-PCR and iRepertoire HTBI primers produced the TCR beta libraries. TCRdb processed the multiplex PCR reads anew with MiXCR; each CDR3 protein has one entry. The table includes around 480,000 distinct CDR3 sequences, 15% to 20% detected once. The time point here: newly diagnosed GD, antithyroid drugs for less than 3 months. Generation of the TCR library employed RNA extracted from PBMCs. The sample also formed part of further work on T cells in Graves' hyperthyroidism and ophthalmopathy.

The sequenced sample was peripheral blood mononuclear cells (PBMCs), obtained at new diagnosis, from a patient treated with antithyroid drugs. These receptors all come from a man in his forties with Graves disease.

This clonotype showed up many times. The chain is built from TRBV12-3 or TRBV12-4 and TRBJ2-7; 7 bases fit TRBD2. V gave up 3 bases and J gave up 0 bases; unmatched junction bases: 5. CDR3 size: 15 residues. The CDR3 DNA reads as TGTGCCAGCAGTTTCGCTAGCGGTAGCTCCTACGAGCAGTACTTC. Its translation is CASSFASGSSYEQYF.

This clonotype was seen many times. The chain joins TRBV11-2 to TRBJ2-7, with D perhaps matching TRBD2 (6 bases). V was trimmed by 0 bases and J by 2 bases, leaving 11 bases between them. Germline assignment: CDR1 SGHAT and CDR2 FQNNGV. CDR3 length: 15 amino acids. The DNA for the CDR3 is TGTGCCAGCAGCTTAGAGGCGGGATACCCCTACGAGCAGTACTTC. Translation: CASSLEAGYPYEQYF. The full variable domain, with the rest looked up from reference TRBV11-2 and TRBJ2-7, is EAGVAQSPRYKIIEKRQSVAFWCNPISGHATLYWYQQILGQGPKLLIQFQNNGVVDDSQLPKDRFSAERLKGVDSTLKIQPAKLEDSAVYLCASSLEAGYPYEQYFGPGTRLTVT.

This clonotype was recorded many times. The rearrangement joins TRBV10-3 to TRBJ2-5; 8 bases align to TRBD1. CDR1 ENHRY and CDR2 SYGVKD come from the germline V gene. V trimming: 5 bases; J trimming: 3 bases; junction bases outside the gene matches: 8. This CDR3 has 15 residues. This CDR3 is CAISPGTGFKETQYF. CDR3 DNA: TGTGCCATCAGTCCCGGGACAGGTTTTAAAGAGACCCAGTACTTC.

V and J are TRBV7-3 and TRBJ1-1, with D possibly matching TRBD1 (5 bases). Germline CDR1 and CDR2: SGHTA and FQGTGA. There are 14 residues in the CDR3. Trimming left V 4 bases short and J 4 bases short, with 13 bases between. CDR3 nucleotides: TGTGCCAGCAGCTCCCAGGGAAGCAGCACTGAAGCTTTCTTT. This gives the protein CASSSQGSSTEAFF.

The chain recombines TRBV19 with TRBJ2-2; D not certain. CDR3 length equals 14 residues. The ends were cut back, 4 bases at V and 6 bases at J, with 12 bases in the middle. The V gene's germline CDR1 is LNHDA and CDR2 SQIVND (reference sequence). The CDR3 loop reads CASSTGRLAGELFF. Written as DNA, the CDR3 is TGTGCCAGTAGTACAGGACGGTTGGCCGGGGAGCTGTTTTTT.

Ten or more counts support this clonotype. The chain joins TRBV18 to TRBJ1-1; no definite D call. Per germline, CDR1 KGHSH and CDR2 LQKENI. The CDR3 totals 11 residues. With 4 bases removed from V and 10 bases from J, the gap between germline ends came to 10 bases. CDR3 sequence reads: CASSQETGAFF. For the CDR3, the DNA is TGTGCCAGCTCACAAGAGACGGGAGCTTTCTTT.

To note about this clonotype: A much larger clone sits a single nucleotide away, making a read error possible. The rearrangement uses TRBV7-9 and TRBJ2-7; the D gene is possibly TRBD2 (6 bases). CDR1 is SEHNR and CDR2 is FQNEAQ in the germline V gene (reference sequence). CDR3 length equals 14 residues. CDR3 in amino acids: CASSGSGRGNEQYF. The CDR3 nucleotides are TGCGCCAGCAGCGGTAGCGGAAGAGGGAATGAGCAGTACTTC.

V and J are TRBV9 and TRBJ2-2; no clear D gene. V lost 4 bases to trimming and J lost 5 bases, with 12 bases between them. The V gene's germline CDR1 is SGDLS and CDR2 YYNGEE. The CDR3 consists of 14 residues. CDR3 region: CASSPRVVTGELFF. As DNA, the CDR3 is TGTGCCAGCAGCCCCCGGGTGGTGACCGGGGAGCTGTTTTTT.

The chain has TRBV5-1 and TRBJ2-5, with 10 bases fitting TRBD2. The CDR3 totals 18 residues. V was clipped by 0 bases and J by 5 bases; unmatched bases: 13. Germline loops: CDR1 SGHRS, CDR2 YFSETQ. CDR3 residues: CASSLGRGTSALVETQYF. The DNA for the CDR3 is TGCGCCAGCAGCTTGGGGCGTGGGACTAGCGCCCTGGTGGAGACCCAGTACTTC.